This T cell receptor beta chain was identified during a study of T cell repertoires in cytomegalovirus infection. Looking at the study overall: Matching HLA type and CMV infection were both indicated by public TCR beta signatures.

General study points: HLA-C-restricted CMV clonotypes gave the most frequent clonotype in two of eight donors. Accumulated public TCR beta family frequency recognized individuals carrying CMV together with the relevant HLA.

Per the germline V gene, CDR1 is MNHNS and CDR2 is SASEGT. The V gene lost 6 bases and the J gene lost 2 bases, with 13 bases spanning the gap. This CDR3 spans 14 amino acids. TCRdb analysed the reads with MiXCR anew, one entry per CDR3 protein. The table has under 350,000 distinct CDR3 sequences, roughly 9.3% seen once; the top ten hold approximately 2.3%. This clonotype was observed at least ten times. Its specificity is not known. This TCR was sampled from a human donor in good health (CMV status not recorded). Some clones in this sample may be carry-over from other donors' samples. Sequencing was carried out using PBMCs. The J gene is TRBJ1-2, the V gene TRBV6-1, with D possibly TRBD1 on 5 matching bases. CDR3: CASRGVRANYGYTF. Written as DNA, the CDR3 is TGTGCCAGCAGGGGGGTCAGGGCCAACTATGGCTACACCTTC.